The present entry profiles one T cell receptor beta chain with its context. As yet, its antigen is unknown. These data are taken from a study of graft-versus-host responses after intestinal transplantation. Study-level information: All recipients got anti-thymocyte globulin induction, then tacrolimus and steroids for roughly three years.

Unmatched junction bases numbered 8, after V lost 0 bases and J lost 4 bases. CDR3 length: 16 residues. The germline CDR1 and CDR2 sequences are LGHNA and YNFKEQ. Study conclusions and caveats: The authors found GvH clones in recipient marrow, some appearing first in ileum or blood. Peak circulating GvH clone levels were associated with early post-transplant HvG declines.

Assay used: immunoSEQ multiplex PCR; TCRdb lists only in-frame clones, some missing. Of about 66,000 clones listed, roughly 91% are singletons. Here the sequenced sample was unstimulated CD8+ T cells sorted from spleen or lymph node cells, taken before intestinal transplant. The V gene is TRBV4-2, the J gene TRBJ2-5, with TRBD2 matching 7 bases. This sequence originates from a human donor who received an intestinal transplant. In DNA, the CDR3 is TGTGCCAGCAGCCAAGATAGGGACTACCCCGGAGAGACCCAGTACTTC. Translated, it gives CASSQDRDYPGETQYF.